The 19 T cell receptor beta chains below come from one sample, sequenced in a study of control samples from healthy donors and cancer patients. Produced via immunoSEQ multiplex PCR; TCRdb's table is partial and in-frame only. The data show roughly 49,000 clones, approximately 90% seen once. Material: PBMCs. The source is a man aged 25-45 years with colorectal cancer.

This clone was picked up a small number of times. This sequence joins TRBV14 and TRBJ2-3; D not resolved. Germline V gene lookup returns CDR1 SGHDN and CDR2 FVKESK. V was cut by 8 bases and J by 5 bases, with 17 bases left in between. CDR3 length: 14 residues. CDR3: CASRGPRLRDTQYF. Here the CDR3 DNA reads TGTGCCAGCCGCGGTCCTCGACTTCGAGATACGCAGTATTTT.

Here the CDR3 DNA reads TGTGCCAGCAGTTTAGCAACCACGGGAGGCTACACCTTC. This encodes CASSLATTGGYTF. The chain employs TRBV12-3 or TRBV12-4 and TRBJ1-2; D is ambiguous. The V end was cut by 0 bases, the J end by 8 bases, with 10 bases between. This CDR3 is built from 13 residues.

By share of the sample, this clone is medium-sized. The rearrangement links TRBV6-6 to TRBJ1-5; D is perhaps TRBD1 (5 bases). The CDR3 has 13 residues. The V gene's germline CDR1 is MNHNY and CDR2 SVGAGI (reference sequence). The germline V and J ends were trimmed by 7 bases and 6 bases, with 13 bases remaining between them. The CDR3 bases are TGTGCCAGCACCATCCTGGGGGGTCAGCCCCAGCATTTT. Translated: CASTILGGQPQHF.

J is TRBJ2-3 and V is TRBV3-1 (or the pseudogene TRBV3-2); 7 bases line up with TRBD1. CDR3 length: 14 residues. Germline V gene lookup returns CDR1 LGHDT and CDR2 YNNKEL (reference sequence). V lost 3 bases to trimming and J lost 6 bases; unmatched junction nucleotides: 6. Here the CDR3 reads CASSHRSQGDTQYF. The CDR3 DNA reads TGTGCCAGCAGCCATCGTTCACAGGGGGATACGCAGTATTTT.

The chain employs TRBV27 and TRBJ1-2, with D perhaps TRBD1 (6 bases). Trimming cost V 4 bases and J 3 bases, with 15 bases left between them. Germline V gives CDR1 MNHEY, CDR2 SMNVEV (reference sequence). The CDR3 sequence is 15 residues long. The CDR3 DNA reads as TGTGCCAGCAGTTCCCTCGGGGGCGATTACTATGGCTACACCTTC. Encoded protein: CASSSLGGDYYGYTF.

This chain uses TRBV6-5 with TRBJ2-7; D gene ambiguous. V was trimmed by 6 bases and J by 0 bases, leaving 12 bases between them. Germline values: CDR1 MNHEY, CDR2 SVGAGI. This CDR3 region has 14 residues. The DNA of the CDR3 is TGTGCCAGCAGGCTCTCGATCAGCTCCTACGAGCAGTACTTC. It encodes CASRLSISSYEQYF.

The V call is TRBV24-1, the J call TRBJ2-1; weak D call: TRBD2 (7 bases). V lost 5 bases and J lost 5, with 15 bases in between. Germline CDR1 KGHDR, CDR2 SFDVKD. CDR3 length: 15 residues. For the CDR3, the DNA is TGTGCCACCAGTGGGCTAAGGGGGGGAAACAATGAGCAGTTCTTC. As protein: CATSGLRGGNNEQFF.

The rearrangement links TRBV5-6 to TRBJ2-5, with D unresolved. Germline CDR1 and CDR2: SGHDT and YYEEEE. Trimming removed 2 bases at V and 6 bases at J, with 8 bases between. The length of the CDR3 is 12 residues. The CDR3 nucleotides read TGTGCCAGCAGCTTTACCCAGAAGACCCAGTACTTC. Protein product: CASSFTQKTQYF.

This chain connects TRBV5-1 to TRBJ1-2; D is ambiguous. Germline assignment: CDR1 SGHRS and CDR2 YFSETQ. The CDR3 sequence is 13 residues long. V lost 4 bases and J 4 bases, leaving 11 bases between the germline ends. The CDR3 DNA reads as TGCGCCAGCAGCCCGGATCTGACCTATGGCTACACCTTC. Protein sequence: CASSPDLTYGYTF.

The genes are TRBV5-1 and TRBJ2-1; D is perhaps TRBD1 (5 bases). Trimming removed 3 bases from V and 4 bases from J, with 11 bases in between. Per germline, CDR1 SGHRS and CDR2 YFSETQ. The CDR3 is 14 amino acids. As DNA, the CDR3 is TGCGCCAGCAGCTCGTCGACAGATTACAATGAGCAGTTCTTC. This translates into CASSSSTDYNEQFF.

The V and J genes are TRBV30 and TRBJ1-5; no definite D call. V lost 1 base, J lost 7 bases, and 11 bases lay in between. Per germline, CDR1 GTSNPN and CDR2 SVGIG (reference sequence). The CDR3 covers 13 residues. The CDR3 loop reads CAWSGEGWQPQHF. In DNA form, the CDR3 reads TGTGCCTGGAGTGGGGAAGGCTGGCAGCCCCAGCATTTT.

The chain combines TRBV5-1 with TRBJ1-1; maybe TRBD1 (6 bases). Germline lookup yields CDR1 SGHRS and CDR2 YFSETQ. The CDR3 consists of 15 residues. V lost 2 bases, J lost 1 base, and 12 bases lay in between. The CDR3 spells CASSLQGFPNTEAFF. The CDR3 DNA sequence: TGCGCCAGCAGCTTACAGGGTTTCCCGAACACTGAAGCTTTCTTT.

The chain has TRBV11-3 and TRBJ2-2, with a tentative D call TRBD1 (5 bases). The CDR3 has 13 residues. V lost 5 bases, J lost 7 bases, and 11 bases lay in between. Germline loops: CDR1 SGHNT, CDR2 YENEEA. The CDR3 DNA follows: TGTGCCAGCAGCGTGACGACAGTCGGGGAGCTGTTTTTT. Protein: CASSVTTVGELFF.

This clone was observed a handful of times. This chain connects TRBV7-2 to TRBJ2-3, with a weak D call TRBD1 (6 bases). CDR3 length: 13 residues. V shed 2 bases and J shed 9 bases, with 12 bases lying between them. Germline V gives CDR1 SGHTA, CDR2 FQGNSA. The CDR3 sequence: CASSLKPTGTQYF. The DNA of the CDR3 is TGTGCCAGCAGCTTAAAACCCACAGGGACGCAGTATTTT. Together with reference TRBV7-2 and TRBJ2-3, the CDR3 gives the full variable domain: GAGVSQSPSNKVTEKGKDVELRCDPISGHTALYWYRQSLGQGLEFLIYFQGNSAPDKSGLPSDRFSAERTGGSVSTLTIQRTQQEDSAVYLCASSLKPTGTQYFGPGTRLTVL.

The table lists this clone with a count of one. The V and J genes are TRBV19 and TRBJ1-1, with D possibly matching TRBD1 (5 bases). Germline loops: CDR1 LNHDA, CDR2 SQIVND (reference sequence). The CDR3 contains 13 residues. V lost 4 bases and J lost 4, with 10 bases in between. The CDR3 region is CASSNTGFTEAFF. The CDR3 nucleotides are TGTGCCAGTAGTAACACAGGATTCACTGAAGCTTTCTTT. Drawing the rest from reference TRBV19 and TRBJ1-1, the complete variable domain is DGGITQSPKYLFRKEGQNVTLSCEQNLNHDAMYWYRQDPGQGLRLIYYSQIVNDFQKGDIAEGYSVSREKKESFPLTVTSAQKNPTAFYLCASSNTGFTEAFFGQGTRLTVV.

The V call is TRBV18, the J call TRBJ2-7; 9 bases align to TRBD1. This CDR3 contains 16 residues. The germline V gene has CDR1 KGHSH and CDR2 LQKENI. V was pared by 3 bases and J by 3 bases, with 9 bases of the junction left unmatched. CDR3 residues: CASSPAGTGSIYEQYF. The CDR3 DNA sequence: TGTGCCAGCTCACCGGCCGGGACAGGGAGTATCTACGAGCAGTACTTC.

This clone was seen just once. J is TRBJ1-2 and V is TRBV20-1; no reliable D call. Germline CDR1 and CDR2: DFQATT and SNEGSKA (reference sequence). The CDR3 runs 11 residues. Trimming shortened V by 5 bases and J by 8 bases, and 12 bases separated the two germline ends. This CDR3 reads CSAAPGSGYTF. Here the CDR3 DNA reads TGCAGTGCTGCTCCGGGGAGCGGCTACACCTTC.

This clone was seen just once. The chain has TRBV19 and TRBJ1-2; unclear D gene. Germline V gene data show CDR1 as LNHDA and CDR2 as SQIVND (reference sequence). The V end was cut by 0 bases, the J end by 2 bases, with 10 bases between. The CDR3 is 15 residues long. CDR3 sequence: CASSIDLEPNYGYTF. The CDR3, as DNA: TGTGCCAGTAGTATAGATTTAGAACCGAACTATGGCTACACCTTC. Using reference TRBV19 and TRBJ1-2 for the parts outside the CDR3, the full variable domain is DGGITQSPKYLFRKEGQNVTLSCEQNLNHDAMYWYRQDPGQGLRLIYYSQIVNDFQKGDIAEGYSVSREKKESFPLTVTSAQKNPTAFYLCASSIDLEPNYGYTFGSGTRLTVV.

The chain recombines TRBV24-1 with TRBJ2-2; 10 bases match TRBD1. The trim removed 5 bases at V and 3 bases at J, leaving 5 bases unmatched. CDR1 is KGHDR, CDR2 SFDVKD, per germline. CDR3 length: 16 residues. CDR3 amino acids: CATSGGDRGHTGELFF. The CDR3 bases are TGTGCCACCAGTGGCGGGGACAGGGGTCACACCGGGGAGCTGTTTTTT.